This T cell receptor beta chain was identified during a study of T cell clonality in common variable immunodeficiency. TCRdb keeps only in-frame clones here, not all; method: immunoSEQ multiplex PCR. The table records around 57,000 clones without singletons, the ten largest covering 3.4%. The V segment lost 4 bases and the J segment 6 bases; nucleotides outside the gene matches: 12. The length of the CDR3 is 17 residues. CDR1 is LGHNA, CDR2 YNFKEQ, per germline. Study-wide results and caveats: Reportedly, TCR beta sequences from common variable immunodeficiency showed fewer deletions and N-nucleotide insertions. Compared with healthy controls, CVID subjects showed increased TCRbeta clonality, mostly in about a third.

This clone appeared many times. As yet, its antigen is unknown. The CDR3 extends 3 residues past the end of the read, so its final part is completed from the germline J gene. Sample: peripheral blood mononuclear cells. This receptor was obtained from a person between 18 and 69 years old in good health. The V call is TRBV4-2, the J call TRBJ2-4; 10 bases match TRBD2. CDR3 residues: CASSPGLASPRGNIQYF. CDR3 bases read: TGTGCCAGCAGCCCGGGACTAGCGAGCCCAAGGGGAAACATT.